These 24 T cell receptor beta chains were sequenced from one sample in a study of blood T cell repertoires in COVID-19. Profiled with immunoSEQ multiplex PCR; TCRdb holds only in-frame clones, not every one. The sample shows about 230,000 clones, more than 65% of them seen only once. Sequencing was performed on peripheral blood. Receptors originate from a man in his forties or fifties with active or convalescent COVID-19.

In nucleotides, the CDR3 is TGTGCCAGCAGGCCCCACAACCGCCTTGAGCAGTTCTTC. Its translation is CASRPHNRLEQFF. V gene TRBV3-1 (or the pseudogene TRBV3-2) combines with J gene TRBJ2-1; D remains ambiguous. In germline, CDR1 is LGHDT, CDR2 YNNKEL (reference sequence). The CDR3 extends over 13 amino acids. Trimming removed 6 bases at V and 9 bases at J, with 15 bases between.

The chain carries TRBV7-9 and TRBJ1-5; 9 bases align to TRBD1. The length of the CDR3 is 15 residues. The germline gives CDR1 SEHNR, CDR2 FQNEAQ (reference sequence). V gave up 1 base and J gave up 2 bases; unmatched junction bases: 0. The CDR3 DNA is TGTGCCAGCAGCTTAGGGACAGGGGGCAATCAGCCCCAGCATTTT. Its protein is CASSLGTGGNQPQHF.

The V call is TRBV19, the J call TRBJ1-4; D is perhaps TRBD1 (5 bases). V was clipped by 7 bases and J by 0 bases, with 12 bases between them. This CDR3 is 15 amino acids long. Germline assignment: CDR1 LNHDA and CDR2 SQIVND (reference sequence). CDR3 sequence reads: CASTQGFATNEKLFF. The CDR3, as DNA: TGTGCCAGTACGCAGGGATTTGCAACTAATGAAAAACTGTTTTTT.

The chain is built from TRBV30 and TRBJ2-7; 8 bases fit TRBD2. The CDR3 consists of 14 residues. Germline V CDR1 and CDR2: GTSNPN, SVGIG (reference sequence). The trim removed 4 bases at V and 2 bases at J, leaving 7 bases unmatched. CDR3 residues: CAWTSGLTAYEQYF. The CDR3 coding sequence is TGTGCCTGGACTAGCGGGTTGACCGCCTACGAGCAGTACTTC. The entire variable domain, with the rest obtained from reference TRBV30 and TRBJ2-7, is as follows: SQTIHQWPATLVQPVGSPLSLECTVEGTSNPNLYWYRQAAGRGLQLLFYSVGIGQISSEVPQNLSASRPQDRQFILSSKKLLLSDSGFYLCAWTSGLTAYEQYFGPGTRLTVT.

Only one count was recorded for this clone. Here the CDR3 DNA reads TGTGCCTCCGGCCTAGCGGGGCCCCCCTACGAGCAGTACTTC. Protein product: CASGLAGPPYEQYF. This chain uses TRBV6-5 with TRBJ2-7, with 9 bases fitting TRBD2. Germline V gene data show CDR1 as MNHEY and CDR2 as SVGAGI. CDR3 length: 14 amino acids. Trimming took 11 bases from V and 2 from J; bases not matched to a gene: 10.

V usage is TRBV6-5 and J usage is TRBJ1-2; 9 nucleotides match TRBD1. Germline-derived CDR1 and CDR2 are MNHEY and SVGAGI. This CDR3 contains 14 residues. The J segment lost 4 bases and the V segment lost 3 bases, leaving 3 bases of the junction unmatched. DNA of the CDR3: TGTGCCAGCAGTTATACGACAGGGGGCTATGGCTACACCTTC. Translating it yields CASSYTTGGYGYTF.

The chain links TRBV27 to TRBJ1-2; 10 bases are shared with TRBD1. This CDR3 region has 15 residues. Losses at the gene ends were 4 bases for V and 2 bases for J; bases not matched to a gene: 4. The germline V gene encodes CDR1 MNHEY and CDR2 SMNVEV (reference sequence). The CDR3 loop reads CASSSRDRGNYGYTF. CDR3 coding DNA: TGTGCCAGCAGTTCACGGGACAGGGGAAACTATGGCTACACCTTC.

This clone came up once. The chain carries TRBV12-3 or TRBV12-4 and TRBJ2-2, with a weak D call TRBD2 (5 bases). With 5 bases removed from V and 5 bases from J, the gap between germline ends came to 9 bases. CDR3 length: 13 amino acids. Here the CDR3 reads CASSTRGTGELFF. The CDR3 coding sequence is TGTGCCAGCAGTACCCGGGGTACCGGGGAGCTGTTTTTT.

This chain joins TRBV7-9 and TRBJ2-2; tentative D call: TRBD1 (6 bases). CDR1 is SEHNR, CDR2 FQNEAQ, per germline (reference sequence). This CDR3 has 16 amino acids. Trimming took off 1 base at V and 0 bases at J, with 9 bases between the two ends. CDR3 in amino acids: CASSLVGTTNTGELFF. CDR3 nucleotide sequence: TGTGCCAGCAGCTTAGTAGGGACAACGAACACCGGGGAGCTGTTTTTT.

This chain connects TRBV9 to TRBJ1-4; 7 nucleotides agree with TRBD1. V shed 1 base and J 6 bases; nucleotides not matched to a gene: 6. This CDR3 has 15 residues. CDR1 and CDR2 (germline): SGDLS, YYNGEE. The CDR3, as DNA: TGTGCCAGCAGCGTACTGACAGGGAGCGATGAAAAACTGTTTTTT. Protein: CASSVLTGSDEKLFF.

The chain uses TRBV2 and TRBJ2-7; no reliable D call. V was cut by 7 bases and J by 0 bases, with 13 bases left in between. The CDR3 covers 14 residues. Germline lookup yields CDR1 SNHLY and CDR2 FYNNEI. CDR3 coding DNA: TGTGCCAGCAATTCGGCAGGTGCCTCCTACGAGCAGTACTTC. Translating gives CASNSAGASYEQYF.

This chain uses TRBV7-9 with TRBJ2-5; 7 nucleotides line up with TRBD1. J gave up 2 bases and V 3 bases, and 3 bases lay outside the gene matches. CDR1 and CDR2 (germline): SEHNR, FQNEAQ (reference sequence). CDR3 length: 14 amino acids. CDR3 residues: CASSLPRGQETQYF. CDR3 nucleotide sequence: TGTGCCAGCAGCTTGCCCAGGGGGCAAGAGACCCAGTACTTC.

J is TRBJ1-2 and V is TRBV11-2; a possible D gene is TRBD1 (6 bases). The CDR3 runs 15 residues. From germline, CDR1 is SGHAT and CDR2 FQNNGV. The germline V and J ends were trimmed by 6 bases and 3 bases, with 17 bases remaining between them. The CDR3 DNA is TGTGCCAGCAGTCCTTCTACAGGGCTAGACTATGGCTACACCTTC. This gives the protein CASSPSTGLDYGYTF.

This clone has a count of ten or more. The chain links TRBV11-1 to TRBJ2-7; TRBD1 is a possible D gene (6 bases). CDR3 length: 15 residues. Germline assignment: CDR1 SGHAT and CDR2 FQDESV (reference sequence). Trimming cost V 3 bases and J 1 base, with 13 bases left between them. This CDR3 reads CASSLYRDESYEQYF. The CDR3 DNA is TGTGCCAGCAGCTTGTACAGGGATGAGTCCTACGAGCAGTACTTC.

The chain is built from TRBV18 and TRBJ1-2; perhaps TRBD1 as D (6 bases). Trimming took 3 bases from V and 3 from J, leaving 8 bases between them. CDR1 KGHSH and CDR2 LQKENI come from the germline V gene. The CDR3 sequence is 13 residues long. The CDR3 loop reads CASSPDSDYGYTF. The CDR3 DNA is TGTGCCAGCTCACCGGACAGTGACTATGGCTACACCTTC. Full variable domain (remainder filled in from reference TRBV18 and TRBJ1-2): NAGVMQNPRHLVRRRGQEARLRCSPMKGHSHVYWYRQLPEEGLKFMVYLQKENIIDESGMPKERFSAEFPKEGPSILRIQQVVRGDSAAYFCASSPDSDYGYTFGSGTRLTVV.

Here the CDR3 reads CASSFQATGTYNEQFF. The CDR3 coding sequence is TGTGCCAGCAGCTTCCAGGCAACGGGGACCTACAATGAGCAGTTCTTC. The chain carries TRBV7-9 and TRBJ2-1; the D gene is possibly TRBD2 (5 bases). Germline values: CDR1 SEHNR, CDR2 FQNEAQ (reference sequence). With 3 bases removed from V and 2 bases from J, the gap between germline ends came to 14 bases. This CDR3 contains 16 residues.

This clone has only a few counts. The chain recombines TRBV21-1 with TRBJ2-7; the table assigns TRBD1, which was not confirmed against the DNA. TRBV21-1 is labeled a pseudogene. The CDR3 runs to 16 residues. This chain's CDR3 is CASSKPERTANYEQYF. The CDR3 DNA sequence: TGTGCCAGCAGCAAACCCGAGAGGACAGCCAACTACGAGCAGTACTTC.

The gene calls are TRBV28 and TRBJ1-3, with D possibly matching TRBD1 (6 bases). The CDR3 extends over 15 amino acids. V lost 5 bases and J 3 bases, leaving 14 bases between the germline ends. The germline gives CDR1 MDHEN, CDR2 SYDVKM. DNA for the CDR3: TGTGCCAGCAGTCTTCCAGGGGCATATGGAAACACCATATATTTT. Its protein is CASSLPGAYGNTIYF.

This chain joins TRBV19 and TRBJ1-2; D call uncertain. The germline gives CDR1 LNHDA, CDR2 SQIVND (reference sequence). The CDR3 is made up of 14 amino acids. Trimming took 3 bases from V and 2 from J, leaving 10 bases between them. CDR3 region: CASSIGPSNYGYTF. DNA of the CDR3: TGTGCCAGTAGTATTGGCCCGTCGAACTATGGCTACACCTTC.

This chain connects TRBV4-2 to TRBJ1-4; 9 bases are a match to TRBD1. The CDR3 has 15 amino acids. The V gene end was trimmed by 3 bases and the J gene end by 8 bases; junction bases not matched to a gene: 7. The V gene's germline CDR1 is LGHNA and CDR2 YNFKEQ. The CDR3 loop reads CASSQGDREEEKLFF. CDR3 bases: TGTGCCAGCAGCCAGGGGGACAGGGAGGAAGAAAAACTGTTTTTT.

DNA for the CDR3: TGTGCCAGCAGCCGGACTGTTGGCTACACCTTC. Translation gives CASSRTVGYTF. The chain joins TRBV28 to TRBJ1-2; D call uncertain. Germline CDR1 is MDHEN and CDR2 is SYDVKM. Between the trimmed V and J ends, which lost 6 bases and 7 bases, there was a span of 9 bases. This CDR3 has 11 residues.

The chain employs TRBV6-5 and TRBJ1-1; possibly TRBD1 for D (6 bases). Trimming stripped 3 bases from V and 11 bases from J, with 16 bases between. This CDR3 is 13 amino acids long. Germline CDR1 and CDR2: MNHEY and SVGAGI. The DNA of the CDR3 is TGTGCCAGCAGTTATCTCAGGGGCCCCTTGGCTTTCTTT. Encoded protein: CASSYLRGPLAFF.

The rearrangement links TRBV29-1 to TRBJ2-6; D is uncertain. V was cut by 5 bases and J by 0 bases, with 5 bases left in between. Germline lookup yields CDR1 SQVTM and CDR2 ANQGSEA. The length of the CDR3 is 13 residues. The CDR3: CSVLSSGANVLTF. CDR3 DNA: TGCAGCGTTCTGAGCTCTGGGGCCAACGTCCTGACTTTC.

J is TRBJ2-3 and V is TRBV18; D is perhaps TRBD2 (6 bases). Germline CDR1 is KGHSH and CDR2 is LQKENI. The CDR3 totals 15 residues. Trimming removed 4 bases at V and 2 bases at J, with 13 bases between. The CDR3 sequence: CASSQRTGVTDTQYF. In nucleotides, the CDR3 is TGTGCCAGCTCACAAAGGACGGGAGTCACAGATACGCAGTATTTT.